The clone carrying this TCR beta chain was observed at least ten times. The CDR3 covers 13 residues. Germline CDR1 SEHNR, CDR2 FQNEAQ (reference sequence). V dropped 8 bases and J dropped 4 bases, with 14 bases sitting between them. The data were obtained in a study of breast tumors, draining lymph nodes, adjacent tissues. Samples came from axillary lymph nodes draining the breast cancer. TCRdb called the multiplex PCR reads again in MiXCR, with one record for every CDR3 protein. The table includes some 250,000 distinct CDR3 sequences, 30% to 35% detected once. The chain is built from TRBV7-9 and TRBJ2-5; D possibly corresponds to TRBD2 (6 bases). Sample: axillary lymph node tissue. This receptor was identified in a female donor with breast cancer. Some clones in this sample may be carry-over from other donors' samples. As DNA, the CDR3 is TGTGCCAGCTGGACCCCGGAGGGAGAGACCCAGTACTTC. As protein: CASWTPEGETQYF. Combining the CDR3 with reference TRBV7-9 and TRBJ2-5 gives the whole variable domain DTGVSQNPRHKITKRGQNVTFRCDPISEHNRLYWYRQTLGQGPEFLTYFQNEAQLEKSRLLSDRFSAERPKGSFSTLEIQRTEQGDSAMYLCASWTPEGETQYFGPGTRLLVL.